This T cell receptor beta chain was recovered during a study of Graves' ophthalmopathy and Graves' hyperthyroidism. Points from the study as a whole: Blood samples also showed most expanded thyroid clonotypes exceeding 0.001 frequency. Between ophthalmopathy and stable hyperthyroidism, a 13-signature model drew a separation with approximately 90% sensitivity and roughly 80% specificity.

This clonotype has at least ten counts. Its antigen is unknown. Amplification of the TCR beta CDR3 regions used RNA transcripts (as template). The authors performed first-round RT-PCR with HTBI primers and then a second-round multiplex PCR. TCRdb passed the multiplex PCR reads through MiXCR, listing each CDR3 protein once. Found here are just over 600,000 distinct CDR3 sequences, about 24% of them singletons; the top ten hold approximately 7.7%. Trimming cost V 5 bases and J 5 bases; bases outside gene matches: 12. CDR1 and CDR2 from the germline V gene are LGHNT and FRNRAP. CDR3 length: 16 residues. The clonotype originates from a woman younger than 30 with stable Graves' hyperthyroidism. Some clones in this sample may be carry-over from other donors' samples. This chain joins TRBV12-5 and TRBJ1-5; the match to TRBD1 covers 7 bases. The sequenced sample consisted of peripheral blood. Here the CDR3 reads CASGTYQGQIHQPQHF. The CDR3 bases are TGTGCTAGTGGTACCTACCAGGGACAGATCCATCAGCCCCAGCATTTT.